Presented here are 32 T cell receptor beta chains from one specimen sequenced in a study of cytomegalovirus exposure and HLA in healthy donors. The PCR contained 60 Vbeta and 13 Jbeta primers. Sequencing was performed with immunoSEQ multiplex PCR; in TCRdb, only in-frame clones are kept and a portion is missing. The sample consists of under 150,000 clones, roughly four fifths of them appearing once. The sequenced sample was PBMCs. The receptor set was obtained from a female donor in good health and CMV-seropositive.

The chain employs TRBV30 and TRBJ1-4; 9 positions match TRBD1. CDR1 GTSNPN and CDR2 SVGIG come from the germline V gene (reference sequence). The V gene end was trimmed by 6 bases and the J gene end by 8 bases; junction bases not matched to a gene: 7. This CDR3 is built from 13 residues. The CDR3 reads CACPGTGNEKLFF. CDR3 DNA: TGTGCCTGCCCCGGGACAGGGAACGAAAAACTGTTTTTT.

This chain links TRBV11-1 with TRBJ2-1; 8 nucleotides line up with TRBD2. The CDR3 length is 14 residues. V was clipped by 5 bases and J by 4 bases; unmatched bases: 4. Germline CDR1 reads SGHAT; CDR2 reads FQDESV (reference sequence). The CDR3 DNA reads TGTGCCAGCAGCCCGAGCGGGGGTTACAATGAGCAGTTCTTC. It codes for CASSPSGGYNEQFF.

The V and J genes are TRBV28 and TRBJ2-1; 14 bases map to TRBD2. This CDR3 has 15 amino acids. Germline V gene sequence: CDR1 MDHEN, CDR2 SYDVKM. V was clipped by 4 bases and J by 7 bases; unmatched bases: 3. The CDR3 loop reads CASSSGLAGGNEQFF. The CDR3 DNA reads TGTGCCAGCAGTTCTGGACTAGCGGGGGGTAATGAGCAGTTCTTC.

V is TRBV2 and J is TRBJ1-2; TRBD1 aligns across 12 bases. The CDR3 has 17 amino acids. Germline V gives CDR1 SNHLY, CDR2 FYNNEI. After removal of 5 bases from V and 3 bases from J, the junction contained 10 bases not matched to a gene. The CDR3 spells CASSTGTGGAVHYGYTF. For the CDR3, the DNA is TGTGCCAGCAGTACCGGGACAGGGGGCGCGGTTCACTATGGCTACACCTTC.

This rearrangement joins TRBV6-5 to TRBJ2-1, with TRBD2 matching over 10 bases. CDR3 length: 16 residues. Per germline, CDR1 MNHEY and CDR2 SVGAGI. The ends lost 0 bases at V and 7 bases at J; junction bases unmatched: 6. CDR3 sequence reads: CASSYSWSSGRNEQFF. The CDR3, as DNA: TGTGCCAGCAGTTACTCATGGTCTAGCGGGAGAAATGAGCAGTTCTTC.

The DNA for the CDR3 is TGTGCCAGCAGCCCGGGACTAGCGGGAGTTACCGGGGAGCTGTTTTTT. Translating gives CASSPGLAGVTGELFF. The chain carries TRBV5-4 and TRBJ2-2; 14 bases match TRBD2. In germline, CDR1 is SGHNT, CDR2 YYREEE (reference sequence). After removal of 4 bases from V and 5 bases from J, the junction contained 4 bases not matched to a gene. CDR3 length: 16 amino acids.

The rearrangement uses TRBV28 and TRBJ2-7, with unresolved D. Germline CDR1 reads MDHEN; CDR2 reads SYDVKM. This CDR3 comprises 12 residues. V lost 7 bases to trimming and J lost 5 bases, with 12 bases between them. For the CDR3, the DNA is TGTGCCAGCAACCAAGGAGTCGACGAGCAGTACTTC. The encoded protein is CASNQGVDEQYF.

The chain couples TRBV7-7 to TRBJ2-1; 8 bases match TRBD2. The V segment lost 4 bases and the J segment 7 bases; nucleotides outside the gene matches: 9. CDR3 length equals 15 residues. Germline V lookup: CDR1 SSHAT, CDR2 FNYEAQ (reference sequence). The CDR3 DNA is TGTGCCAGCAGCTCTCGGGGGGGCCGAAGTAATGAGCAGTTCTTC. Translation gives CASSSRGGRSNEQFF.

The DNA for the CDR3 is TGTGCCAGCAGTGGCCGCGGGGCGGCTGAAGCTTTCTTT. Translation: CASSGRGAAEAFF. The V gene is TRBV25-1, the J gene TRBJ1-1; TRBD1 might be the D (5 bases). The CDR3 runs 13 residues. Trimming stripped 4 bases from V and 6 bases from J, with 12 bases between. The V gene's germline CDR1 is MGHDK and CDR2 SYGVNS.

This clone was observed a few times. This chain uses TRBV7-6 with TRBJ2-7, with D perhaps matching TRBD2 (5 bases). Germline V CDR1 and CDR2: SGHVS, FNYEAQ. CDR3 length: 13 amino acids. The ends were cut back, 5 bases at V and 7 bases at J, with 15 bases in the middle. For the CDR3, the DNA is TGTGCCAGCAGCCCGACCCGAACGGGGGAGCAGTACTTC. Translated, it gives CASSPTRTGEQYF. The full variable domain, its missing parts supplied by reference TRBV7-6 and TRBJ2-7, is GAGVSQSPRYKVTKRGQDVALRCDPISGHVSLYWYRQALGQGPEFLTYFNYEAQQDKSGLPNDRFSAERPEGSISTLTIQRTEQRDSAMYRCASSPTRTGEQYFGPGTRLTVT.

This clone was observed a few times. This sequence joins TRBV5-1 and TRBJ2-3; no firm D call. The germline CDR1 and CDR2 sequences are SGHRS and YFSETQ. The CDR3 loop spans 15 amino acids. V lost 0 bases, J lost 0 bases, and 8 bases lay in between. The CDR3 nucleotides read TGCGCCAGCAGCTTGGAGAGTTCTAGCACAGATACGCAGTATTTT. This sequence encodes CASSLESSSTDTQYF.

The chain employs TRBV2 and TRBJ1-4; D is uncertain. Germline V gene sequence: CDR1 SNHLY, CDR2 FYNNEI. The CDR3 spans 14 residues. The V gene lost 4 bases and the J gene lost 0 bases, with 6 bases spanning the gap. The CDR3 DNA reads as TGTGCCAGCAGTGGAGTTACAACTAATGAAAAACTGTTTTTT. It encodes CASSGVTTNEKLFF.

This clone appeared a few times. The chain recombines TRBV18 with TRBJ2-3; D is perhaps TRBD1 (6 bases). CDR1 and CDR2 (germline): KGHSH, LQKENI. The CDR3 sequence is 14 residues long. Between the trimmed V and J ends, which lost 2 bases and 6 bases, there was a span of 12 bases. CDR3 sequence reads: CASSPSYREDTQYF. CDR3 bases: TGTGCCAGCTCACCATCGTACAGGGAGGATACGCAGTATTTT.

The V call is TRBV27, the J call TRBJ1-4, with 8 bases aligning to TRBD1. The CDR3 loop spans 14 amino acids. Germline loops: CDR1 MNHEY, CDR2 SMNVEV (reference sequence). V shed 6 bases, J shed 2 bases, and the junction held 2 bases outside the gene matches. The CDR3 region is CASRRQGTNEKLFF. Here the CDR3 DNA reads TGTGCCAGCAGGAGACAGGGGACTAATGAAAAACTGTTTTTT.

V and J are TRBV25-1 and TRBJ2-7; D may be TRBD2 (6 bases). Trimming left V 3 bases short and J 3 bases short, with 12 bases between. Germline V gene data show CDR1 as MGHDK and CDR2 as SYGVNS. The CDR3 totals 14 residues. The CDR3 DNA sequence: TGTGCCAGCAGTGAGTCGGCGGGAAACTACGAGCAGTACTTC. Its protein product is CASSESAGNYEQYF.

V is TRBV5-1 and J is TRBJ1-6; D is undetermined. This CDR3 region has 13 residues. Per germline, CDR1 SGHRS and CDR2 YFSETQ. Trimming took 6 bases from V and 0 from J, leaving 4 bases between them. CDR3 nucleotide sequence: TGCGCCAGCACGAGCTCCTATAATTCACCCCTCCACTTT. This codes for CASTSSYNSPLHF.

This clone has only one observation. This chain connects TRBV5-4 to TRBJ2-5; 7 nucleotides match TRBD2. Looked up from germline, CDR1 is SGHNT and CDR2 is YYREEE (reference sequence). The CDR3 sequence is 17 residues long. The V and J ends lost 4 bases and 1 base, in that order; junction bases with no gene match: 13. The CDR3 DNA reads TGTGCCAGCAGCCGAACCTACAGGACTAGGGGCCAAGAGACCCAGTACTTC. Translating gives CASSRTYRTRGQETQYF.

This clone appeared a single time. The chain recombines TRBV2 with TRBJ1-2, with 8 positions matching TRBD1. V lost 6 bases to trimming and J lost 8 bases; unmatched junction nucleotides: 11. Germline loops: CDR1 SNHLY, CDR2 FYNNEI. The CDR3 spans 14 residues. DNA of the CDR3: TGTGCCAGCAGCGGCGGACAGGGAGGAATCGGCTACACCTTC. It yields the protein CASSGGQGGIGYTF.

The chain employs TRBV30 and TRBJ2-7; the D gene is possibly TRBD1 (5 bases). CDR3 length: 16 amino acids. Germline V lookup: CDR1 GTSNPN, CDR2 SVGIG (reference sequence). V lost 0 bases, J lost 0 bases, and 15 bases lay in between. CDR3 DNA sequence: TGTGCCTGGAGTGTAATAGGGGCACTCAGCTCCTACGAGCAGTACTTC. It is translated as CAWSVIGALSSYEQYF.

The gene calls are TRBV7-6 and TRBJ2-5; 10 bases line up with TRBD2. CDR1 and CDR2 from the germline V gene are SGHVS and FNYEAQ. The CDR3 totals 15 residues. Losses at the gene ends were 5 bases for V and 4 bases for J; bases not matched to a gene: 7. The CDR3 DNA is TGTGCCAGCAGCATTGGGACTAGCGAGGCAGAGACCCAGTACTTC. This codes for CASSIGTSEAETQYF.

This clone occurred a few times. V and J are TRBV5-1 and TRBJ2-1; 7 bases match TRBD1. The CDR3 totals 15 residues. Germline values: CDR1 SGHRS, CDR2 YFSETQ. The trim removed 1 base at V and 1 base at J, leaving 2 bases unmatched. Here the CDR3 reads CASSLKTGSYNEQFF. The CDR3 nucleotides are TGCGCCAGCAGCTTGAAGACAGGGTCCTACAATGAGCAGTTCTTC.

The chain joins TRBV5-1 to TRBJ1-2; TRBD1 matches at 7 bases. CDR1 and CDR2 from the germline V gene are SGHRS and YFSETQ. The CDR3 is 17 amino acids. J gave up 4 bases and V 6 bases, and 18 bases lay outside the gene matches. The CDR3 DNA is TGCGCCAGCACCTTAGCTTTAACCCCGGGACAGTTCTATGGCTACACCTTC. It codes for CASTLALTPGQFYGYTF. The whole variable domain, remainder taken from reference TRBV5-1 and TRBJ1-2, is KAGVTQTPRYLIKTRGQQVTLSCSPISGHRSVSWYQQTPGQGLQFLFEYFSETQRNKGNFPGRFSGRQFSNSRSEMNVSTLELGDSALYLCASTLALTPGQFYGYTFGSGTRLTVV.

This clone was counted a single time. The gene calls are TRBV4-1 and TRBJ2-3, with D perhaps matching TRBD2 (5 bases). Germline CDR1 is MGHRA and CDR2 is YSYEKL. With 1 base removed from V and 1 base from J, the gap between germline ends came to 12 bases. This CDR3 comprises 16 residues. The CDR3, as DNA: TGCGCCAGCAGCCAAGTTAGGAAGGGAGGCACAGATACGCAGTATTTT. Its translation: CASSQVRKGGTDTQYF.

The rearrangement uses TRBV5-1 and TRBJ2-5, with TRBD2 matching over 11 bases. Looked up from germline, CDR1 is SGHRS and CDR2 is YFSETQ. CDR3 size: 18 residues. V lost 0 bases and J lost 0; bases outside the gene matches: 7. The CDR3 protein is CASSLGVAGGSYQETQYF. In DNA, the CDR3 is TGCGCCAGCAGCTTGGGGGTAGCGGGGGGGTCGTACCAAGAGACCCAGTACTTC.

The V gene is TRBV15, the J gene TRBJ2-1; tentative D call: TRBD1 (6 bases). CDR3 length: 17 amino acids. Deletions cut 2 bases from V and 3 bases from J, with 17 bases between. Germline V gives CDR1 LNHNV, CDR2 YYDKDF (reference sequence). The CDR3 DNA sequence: TGTGCCACCAGCAGACCCACGGGACACCCAATCTACAATGAGCAGTTCTTC. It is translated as CATSRPTGHPIYNEQFF.

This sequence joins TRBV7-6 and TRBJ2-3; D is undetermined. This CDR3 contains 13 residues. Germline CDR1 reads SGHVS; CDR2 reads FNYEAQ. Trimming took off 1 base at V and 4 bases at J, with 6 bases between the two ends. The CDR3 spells CASSLGTADTQYF. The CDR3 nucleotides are TGTGCCAGCAGCTTAGGTACGGCAGATACGCAGTATTTT.

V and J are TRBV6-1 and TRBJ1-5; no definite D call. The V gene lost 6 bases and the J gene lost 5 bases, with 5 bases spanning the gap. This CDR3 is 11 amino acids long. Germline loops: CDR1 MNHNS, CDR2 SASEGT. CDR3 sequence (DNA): TGTGCCAGCAGCTCCCATCAGCCCCAGCATTTT. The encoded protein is CASSSHQPQHF.

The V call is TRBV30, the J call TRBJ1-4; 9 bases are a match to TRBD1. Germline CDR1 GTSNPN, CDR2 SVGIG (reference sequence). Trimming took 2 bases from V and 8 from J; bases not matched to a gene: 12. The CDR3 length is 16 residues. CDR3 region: CAWSRKSGQGGEKLFF. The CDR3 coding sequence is TGTGCCTGGAGTCGAAAATCGGGACAGGGTGGAGAAAAACTGTTTTTT.

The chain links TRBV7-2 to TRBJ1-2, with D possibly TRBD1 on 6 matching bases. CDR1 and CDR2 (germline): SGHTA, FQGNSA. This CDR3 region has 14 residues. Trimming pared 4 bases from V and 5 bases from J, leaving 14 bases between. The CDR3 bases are TGTGCCAGCAGCTCATTCGGACAGCAGTATGGCTACACCTTC. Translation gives CASSSFGQQYGYTF.

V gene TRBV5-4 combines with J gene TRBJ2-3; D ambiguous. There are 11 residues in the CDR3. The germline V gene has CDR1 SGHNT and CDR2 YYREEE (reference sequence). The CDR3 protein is CSVWSTDTQYF. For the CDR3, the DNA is TGTTCGGTGTGGAGCACAGATACGCAGTATTTT.

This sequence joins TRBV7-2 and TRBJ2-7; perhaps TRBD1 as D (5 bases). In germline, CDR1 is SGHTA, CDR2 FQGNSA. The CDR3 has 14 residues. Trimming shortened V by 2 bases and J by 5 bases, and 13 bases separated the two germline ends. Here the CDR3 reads CASSLSAGLDEQYF. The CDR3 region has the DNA TGTGCCAGCAGCTTATCCGCAGGGTTAGACGAGCAGTACTTC.

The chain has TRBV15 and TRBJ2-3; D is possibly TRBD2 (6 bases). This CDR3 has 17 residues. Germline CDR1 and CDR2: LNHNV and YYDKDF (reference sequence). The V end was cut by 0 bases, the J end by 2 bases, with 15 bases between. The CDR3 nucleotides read TGTGCCACCAGCAGAGATCGGCTAGCGCACTACACAGATACGCAGTATTTT. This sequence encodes CATSRDRLAHYTDTQYF.